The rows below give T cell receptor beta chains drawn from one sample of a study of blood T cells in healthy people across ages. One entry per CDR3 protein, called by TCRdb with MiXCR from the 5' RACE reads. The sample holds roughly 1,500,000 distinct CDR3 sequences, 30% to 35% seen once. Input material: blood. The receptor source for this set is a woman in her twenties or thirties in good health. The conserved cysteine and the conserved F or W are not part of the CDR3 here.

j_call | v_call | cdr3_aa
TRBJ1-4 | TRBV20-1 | SAQHLQGEKLF
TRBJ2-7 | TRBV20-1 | SARRVGLAGRISYEQY
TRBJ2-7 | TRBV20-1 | SARDAGTGSHEQY
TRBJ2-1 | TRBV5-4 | ASSLEREDNEQF
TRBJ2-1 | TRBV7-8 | ASSRDRGLVVNEQF
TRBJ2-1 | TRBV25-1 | ASSEGYVYNEQF
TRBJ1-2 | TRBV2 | ASSESHQGYT
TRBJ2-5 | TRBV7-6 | ASSRPRGVSGRETQY
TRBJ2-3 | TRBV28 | ASRDYASTDTQY
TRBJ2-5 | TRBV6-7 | ASSHWGSDQETQY
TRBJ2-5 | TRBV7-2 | ASSLSRYPSLRETQY
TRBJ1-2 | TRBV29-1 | SVDSGRGGYT
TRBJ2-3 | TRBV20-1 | SARVEAGVDTQY
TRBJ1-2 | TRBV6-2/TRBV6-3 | ASSYSGQDGYT
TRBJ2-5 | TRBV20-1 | SAVLGGFQETQY
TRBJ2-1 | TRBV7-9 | ASSLEGFNEQF
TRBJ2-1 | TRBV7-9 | ASNLGAYNEQF
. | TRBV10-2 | AGSEDLTYEQY
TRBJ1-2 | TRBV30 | AWSVGTPQVRGYT
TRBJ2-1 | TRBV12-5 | ASGSGLAGETHTPNEQF
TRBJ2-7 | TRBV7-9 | ASSGSEGPTYEQY
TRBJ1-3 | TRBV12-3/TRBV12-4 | ATGANSGNTIY
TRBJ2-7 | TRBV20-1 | SARAAGLYYEQY
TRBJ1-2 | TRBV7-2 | ASSQHRGSGYT
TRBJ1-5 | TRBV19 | ASTPGGRLSNQPQH
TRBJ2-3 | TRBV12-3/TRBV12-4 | ASSLVGWTSGRDTQY
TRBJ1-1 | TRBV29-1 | SVEVLGGNTEAF
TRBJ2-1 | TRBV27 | ASSQTGMSSYNEQF
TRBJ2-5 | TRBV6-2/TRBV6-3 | ASSRTEKETQY
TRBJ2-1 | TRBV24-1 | ATSDLRVGGTEQF
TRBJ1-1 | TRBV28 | ASSLRQGSPF
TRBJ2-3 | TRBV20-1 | SALNLGQGAITDTQY
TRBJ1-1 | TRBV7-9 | ASSPPRQGKGAF
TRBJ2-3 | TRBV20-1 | SADGRTSTDTQY
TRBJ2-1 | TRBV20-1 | SAAGIELSYNEQF
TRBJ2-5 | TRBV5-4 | ASSFPSGATQETQY
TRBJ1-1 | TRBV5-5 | ASTPGRMNTEAF
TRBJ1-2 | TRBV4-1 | ASSHRWGTGGPTNYGYT
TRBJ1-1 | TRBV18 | ASSPQAEGLNTEAF
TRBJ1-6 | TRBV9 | ASSQGGGSPLH
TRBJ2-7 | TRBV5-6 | ASSLAVGDYPYEQY